This TCR beta chain appears in the sequencing data of a study of shared clonotypes between healthy human individuals (dated by TCRdb to 2019 to 2021). At the level of the whole study: The cohort included a few men and a couple of women between 18 and 49 years of age. For each donor, CD4 naive and CD4 memory were each given three plates, CD8 naive was given two plates, and CD8 memory was given one plate. Between about 0.85 and 9.5 billion PBMCs per donor were obtained by leukapheresis. Libraries were prepared and TCR repertoires were sequenced by different laboratories using diverse techniques, in order to increase sequencing depth and limit assay-specific biases. Blood TCR repertoires of roughly five healthy adults were deeply sequenced to estimate repertoire size and the extent of clonotype sharing between individuals. Broader findings and caveats from the paper: Because the study included a small number of donors, the genetic and exposure-history diversity represented was limited. Pairwise subsampling indicated that sequencing depth was expected to affect the degree of clonotype sharing among donors. Only blood was sampled, and tissue TCR repertoires likely differ from those in blood. About 4.5% of naive CD4, 3.5% of naive CD8, about 2.5% of memory CD4, and 0.4% of memory CD8 clonotypes were shared across a handful of donors. Higher generation probabilities were observed for clonotypes shared by all four sorted-subset donors than for non-shared clonotypes. Estimated clonotype richness was generally larger for naive than for memory subsets. Rarefaction of sorted-subset datasets indicated incomplete sequencing despite the large sequencing depth.

The donors were healthy, HIV-negative adults who had no recently reported acute infections or vaccinations. Every donor was a Caucasian adult living in Nashville, Tennessee, USA. CD4+ T cells were enriched by magnetic negative selection, after which naive cells were positively selected on CD45RA and the negative fraction was taken as the memory subset. Blood was collected by leukapheresis, and PBMCs were isolated by Ficoll-Histopaque density gradient centrifugation and then cryopreserved in liquid nitrogen vapor phase. Analytical flow cytometry was used to check the purity and quantity of each magnetically sorted T cell population. Each sorted fraction had its genomic DNA isolated and then quantified by UV absorbance on a Nanodrop 2000c. Concerning this clone itself: Its antigen is not yet known. No base-level quality is on record; no much larger clone is a single base apart.

Using the deep immunoSEQ assay, TCR CDR3 regions were amplified from genomic DNA by multiplex PCR. For each cell subset, the extracted genomic DNA was distributed evenly across all wells of several immunoSEQ 96-well plates, and each plate served as one replicate. Each replicate PCR for sorted subsets received roughly 0.2 ug genomic DNA, equal to about 30,000 T cell genomes. Purified libraries were quantified with a Qubit 3.0 fluorometer, sized on a Bioanalyzer 2100, and re-quantified with the KAPA Library Quantification kit. Every immunoSEQ 96-well plate was sequenced on a separate single-read 150-cycle Illumina NextSeq 550 flow cell. In the paper's pipeline: Because only junctional sequences without quality scores were contained in the immunoSEQ output, filtering matching that applied to full-length reads could not be performed. Sequences were annotated with PyIR, a Python wrapper for IgBLAST v1.9, using IMGT germline references to assign V/J genes and CDR3. Any read was removed if the V/J assignment was weak (E-value above 1e-6), the CDR3 was missing, or the read contained stop codons, out-of-frame junctions, or ambiguous translated residues. V3J clonotypes were defined by identical inferred V gene, J gene, and CDR3 amino acid sequence. Percentage overlap between repertoires was computed as shared unique clonotypes divided by the size of the smaller repertoire. Three approaches were used to assess repertoire richness: RTK rarefaction, the Chao1 estimator, and Recon v2.1 estimates of unobserved clonotypes. Generation probabilities were computed with OLGA for all TCRbeta clonotypes obtained by the gDNA method from a few donors. The immuneACCESS repertoire file appears here via TCRdb, limited to in-frame rearrangements. These files lack a portion of the clones; in checked studies, under half of the deficit traces to unresolved V genes, and the cause of the others is not known. The V and J calls and clone size come from that table; D and trimming were worked out from the DNA. This sample lists about 1,500,000 clones; approximately 96% were detected once. The ten biggest clones cover approximately 1% of the sample.

Sequencing was done on a sample of naive CD4+ T cells sorted from blood. The sample's cell subset or site label is to be understood as: CD45RA+ positively selected. The TCR was taken from a man aged 25 to 40 in good health.

At the DNA level, the sequence is TGTGCCAGCAGCTGGAACAGGGGGCTGGATACGCAGTATTTT. This codes for CASSWNRGLDTQYF. The rearranged chain carries TRBV5-8 and TRBJ2-3; 9 bases in between match TRBD1. The germline V gene specifies SGHTS as CDR1 and YDEGEE as CDR2. From its cysteine to its phenylalanine, the CDR3 spans 14 amino acids. Only the CDR3 region is kept as DNA, spanning 42 bases read in frame from base 1. From V the trimming removes 3 bases and from J it removes 6 bases, while the gene matches leave 5 bases of the junction unaccounted for.